The T cell receptor (beta chain) described here comes from a study of molecular identifiers for immune sequencing clone quantification. Study outcomes and limitations: Under 1% of molecules in naive cells, but over 98% of effector molecules, belonged to clones above 20 RNA copies.

The CDR3 loop spans 14 amino acids. Germline CDR1 and CDR2: PRHDT and FYEKMQ (reference sequence). Sorting recovered naive CD8 T cells on a CD8+CD4-CCR7+CD45RA+ profile. One entry per CDR3 protein, called by TCRdb with MiXCR from the PCR reads. The table records 490,000 or so distinct CDR3 sequences, about a fifth of them present only once. With respect to this clonotype: Its antigen remains unidentified. Since a much larger clone is just one base distant, this may be a read error.

The TCR sequence derives from a human donor in good health. Some libraries in this study had Jurkat cell RNA spiked in. The sample consisted of naive CD8+ T cells from blood, with Jurkat cell RNA spiked in. Stated subset: FACS-sorted CD8+CD4-CCR7+CD45RA+ naive T cells. The chain couples TRBV13 to TRBJ2-3, with D hard to call. The CDR3 spells CASSPVGSTDAQYF. In DNA, the CDR3 is TGTGCCAGCAGCCCCGTCGGAAGCACAGATGCGCAGTATTTT. Based on the CDR3 plus reference TRBV13 and TRBJ2-3, the full variable domain is AAGVIQSPRHLIKEKRETATLKCYPIPRHDTVYWYQQGPGQDPQFLISFYEKMQSDKGSIPDRFSAQQFSDYHSELNMSSLELGDSALYFCASSPVGSTDAQYFGPGTRLTVL.